A single sample is the source of the 5 T cell receptor beta chains below, sequenced in a study of cytomegalovirus exposure and HLA in healthy donors. PCR employed 60 Vbeta and 13 Jbeta primers. The data were produced by immunoSEQ multiplex PCR, yet TCRdb's version contains in-frame clones alone and is incomplete. The sample holds some 110,000 clones, roughly 80% seen once. The specimen was PBMCs. The source is a man aged 25-45 years in good health and CMV-seropositive.

This rearrangement joins TRBV10-3 to TRBJ2-1, with 8 bases matching TRBD1. The CDR3 runs 16 residues. V lost 5 bases to trimming and J lost 7 bases; unmatched junction nucleotides: 13. CDR1 and CDR2 from the germline V gene are ENHRY and SYGVKD. The CDR3 sequence: CAISPSGGGSRNEQFF. In DNA form, the CDR3 reads TGTGCCATCAGTCCTTCAGGGGGCGGGTCTAGGAATGAGCAGTTCTTC.

The chain has TRBV18 and TRBJ1-4; possible D gene TRBD1, 6 bases. Germline V gene data show CDR1 as KGHSH and CDR2 as LQKENI. This CDR3 spans 15 amino acids. The germline V and J ends were trimmed by 6 bases and 8 bases, with 19 bases remaining between them. CDR3: CASSPTGTLTEKLFF. The CDR3 DNA follows: TGTGCCAGCTCTCCAACAGGGACGCTCACGGAAAAACTGTTTTTT. Combining the CDR3 with reference TRBV18 and TRBJ1-4 gives the whole variable domain NAGVMQNPRHLVRRRGQEARLRCSPMKGHSHVYWYRQLPEEGLKFMVYLQKENIIDESGMPKERFSAEFPKEGPSILRIQQVVRGDSAAYFCASSPTGTLTEKLFFGSGTQLSVL.

The chain links TRBV27 to TRBJ1-4; D is ambiguous. Germline V gives CDR1 MNHEY, CDR2 SMNVEV (reference sequence). With 3 bases removed from V and 8 bases from J, the gap between germline ends came to 13 bases. The CDR3 is 14 residues long. CDR3 DNA sequence: TGTGCCAGCAGTTTGGCCGGGTCCACCGAAAAACTGTTTTTT. Protein: CASSLAGSTEKLFF.

The V gene is TRBV20-1, the J gene TRBJ2-7; D may be TRBD2 (5 bases). The germline V gene encodes CDR1 DFQATT and CDR2 SNEGSKA (reference sequence). V was cut by 5 bases and J by 5 bases, with 10 bases left in between. This CDR3 has 11 amino acids. CDR3 sequence: CSALASNEQYF. The CDR3, as DNA: TGCAGTGCTTTAGCGTCGAACGAGCAGTACTTC.

The rearrangement uses TRBV30 and TRBJ1-2; D is ambiguous. Germline V gene data show CDR1 as GTSNPN and CDR2 as SVGIG (reference sequence). Trimming took off 4 bases at V and 6 bases at J, with 12 bases between the two ends. This CDR3 contains 12 residues. The CDR3 region is CAWNRWGDGYTF. DNA for the CDR3: TGTGCCTGGAATAGGTGGGGAGATGGCTACACCTTC.